This TCR beta chain originates from a study of shared clonotypes between healthy human individuals. Here immunoSEQ multiplex PCR was the method, and the copy in TCRdb shows in-frame clones only, minus some. The sample lists 950,000 to 1,100,000 clones; 75% were seen once. Germline V gene sequence: CDR1 KGHSH, CDR2 LQKENI. Trimming removed 4 bases from V and 2 bases from J, with 14 bases in between. The CDR3 length is 15 residues. This TCR came from a man aged 18 to 30 in good health. The genes are TRBV18 and TRBJ2-5; no firm D call. The sample consisted of memory CD4+ T cells sorted from blood. Documented subset: CD45RA-negative fraction. CDR3 nucleotides: TGTGCCAGCTCACTCTTCGACGGCTATCAAGAGACCCAGTACTTC. As protein: CASSLFDGYQETQYF.